This T cell receptor (beta chain) came from a study of OX40 agonist ivuxolimab in advanced cancers. Germline V gene data show CDR1 as SGHRS and CDR2 as YFSETQ. The V segment lost 2 bases and the J segment 3 bases; nucleotides outside the gene matches: 11. CDR3 size: 17 residues. Clones were read by immunoSEQ multiplex PCR, and TCRdb kept only the in-frame ones, dropping some. The sample consists of under 40,000 clones, approximately 80% of them appearing once. Study-level points and caveats: Expanded clones were, on average, more numerous among CD8+ T cells than CD4+. CD4+ and CD8+ blood T cells expanded clonally by week 6 at 0.1 to 3.0 mg/kg.

As to this clone: Its antigen is not known.

The source is an adult with an advanced solid tumor such as melanoma, head and neck, liver or kidney cancer. This chain uses TRBV5-1 with TRBJ2-7, with TRBD2 identical over 10 bases. The sequencing used CD4+ or CD8+ T cells sorted from blood, collected in a trial of the OX40 agonist ivuxolimab. CDR3 DNA sequence: TGCGCCAGCAGCTTCGGGATTAGAAGGACTAGCGGCTACGAGCAGTACTTC. Translating it yields CASSFGIRRTSGYEQYF.